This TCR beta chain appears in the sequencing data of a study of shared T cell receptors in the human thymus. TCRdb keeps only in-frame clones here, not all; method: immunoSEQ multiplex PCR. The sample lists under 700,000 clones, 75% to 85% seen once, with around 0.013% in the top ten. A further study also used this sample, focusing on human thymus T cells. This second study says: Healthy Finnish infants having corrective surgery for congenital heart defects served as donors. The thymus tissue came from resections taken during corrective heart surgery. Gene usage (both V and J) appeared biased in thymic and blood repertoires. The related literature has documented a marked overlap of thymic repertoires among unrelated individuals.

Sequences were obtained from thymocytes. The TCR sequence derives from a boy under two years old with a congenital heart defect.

The CDR3 nucleotides read TGTGCCAGCAGCAGGGGAGAGGAAACCGGGGAGCTGTTTTTT. This codes for CASSRGEETGELFF. The chain carries TRBV27 and TRBJ2-2; the D gene is possibly TRBD1 (6 bases). Germline V gene sequence: CDR1 MNHEY, CDR2 SMNVEV (reference sequence). This CDR3 contains 14 residues. V lost 6 bases to trimming and J lost 5 bases, with 13 bases between them.